One sample yielded the 2 T cell receptor beta chains listed below, sequenced in a study of blood T cell repertoires in COVID-19. The repertoire was sequenced with immunoSEQ multiplex PCR; TCRdb's copy has only in-frame clones and lacks some. The sample shows about 440,000 clones, more than 70% of them seen only once. Sequencing input: peripheral blood. Receptor source: a woman aged 45-65 years with COVID-19, enrolled during active disease.

The sample holds one count of this clone. The V gene is TRBV11-1, the J gene TRBJ1-1, with a weak D call TRBD1 (5 bases). CDR1 and CDR2 from the germline V gene are SGHAT and FQDESV (reference sequence). The CDR3 totals 13 residues. The V gene lost 2 bases and the J gene lost 5 bases, with 9 bases spanning the gap. DNA of the CDR3: TGTGCCAGCAGCTTATGGGGGAGGACTGAAGCTTTCTTT. This sequence encodes CASSLWGRTEAFF.

In its sample, this clone was seen once. This chain connects TRBV4-1 to TRBJ1-2, with 8 bases lining up with TRBD1. From germline, CDR1 is MGHRA and CDR2 YSYEKL. The CDR3 is 15 amino acids. The V gene end was trimmed by 0 bases and the J gene end by 4 bases; junction bases not matched to a gene: 4. The CDR3 reads CASSQDRGRGYGYTF. The CDR3 coding sequence is TGCGCCAGCAGCCAAGACAGGGGGCGCGGCTATGGCTACACCTTC.